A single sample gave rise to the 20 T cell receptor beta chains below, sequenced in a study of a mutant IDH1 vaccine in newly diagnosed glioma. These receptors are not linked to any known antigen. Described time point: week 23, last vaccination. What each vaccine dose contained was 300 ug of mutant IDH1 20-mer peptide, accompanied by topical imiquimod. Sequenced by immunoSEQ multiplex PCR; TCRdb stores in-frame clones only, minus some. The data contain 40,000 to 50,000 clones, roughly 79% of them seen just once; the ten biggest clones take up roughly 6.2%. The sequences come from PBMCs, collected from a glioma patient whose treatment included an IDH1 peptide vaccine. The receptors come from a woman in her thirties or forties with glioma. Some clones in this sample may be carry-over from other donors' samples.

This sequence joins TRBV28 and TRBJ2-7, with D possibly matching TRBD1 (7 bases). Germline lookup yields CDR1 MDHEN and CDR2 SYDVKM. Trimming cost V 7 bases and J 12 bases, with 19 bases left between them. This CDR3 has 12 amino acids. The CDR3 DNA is TGTGCCAGCACCATCAGGGGGGCAGGGGGGTACTTC. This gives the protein CASTIRGAGGYF.

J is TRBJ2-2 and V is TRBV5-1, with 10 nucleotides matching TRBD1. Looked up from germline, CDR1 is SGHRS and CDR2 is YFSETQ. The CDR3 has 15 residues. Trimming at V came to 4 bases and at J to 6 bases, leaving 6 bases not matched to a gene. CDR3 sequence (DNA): TGCGCCAGCAGCCTGACAGGGGGCGCCCCCGGGGAGCTGTTTTTT. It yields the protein CASSLTGGAPGELFF.

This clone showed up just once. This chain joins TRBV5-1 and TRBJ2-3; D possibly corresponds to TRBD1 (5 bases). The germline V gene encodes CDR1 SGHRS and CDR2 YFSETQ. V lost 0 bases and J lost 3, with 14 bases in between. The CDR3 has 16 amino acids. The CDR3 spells CASSLEVGLGTDTQYF. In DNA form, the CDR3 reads TGCGCCAGCAGCTTGGAGGTGGGGCTGGGGACAGATACGCAGTATTTT.

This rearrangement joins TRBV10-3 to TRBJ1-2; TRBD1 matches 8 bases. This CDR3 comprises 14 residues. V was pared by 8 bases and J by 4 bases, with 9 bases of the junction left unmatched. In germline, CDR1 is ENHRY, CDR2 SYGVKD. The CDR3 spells CAIQKGQEGYGYTF. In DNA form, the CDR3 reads TGTGCCATCCAGAAGGGACAGGAGGGCTATGGCTACACCTTC.

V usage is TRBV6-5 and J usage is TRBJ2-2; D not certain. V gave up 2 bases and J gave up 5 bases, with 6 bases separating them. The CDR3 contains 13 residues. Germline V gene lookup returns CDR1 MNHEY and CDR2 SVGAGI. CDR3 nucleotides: TGTGCCAGCAGTTACGAGCATACCGGGGAGCTGTTTTTT. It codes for CASSYEHTGELFF.

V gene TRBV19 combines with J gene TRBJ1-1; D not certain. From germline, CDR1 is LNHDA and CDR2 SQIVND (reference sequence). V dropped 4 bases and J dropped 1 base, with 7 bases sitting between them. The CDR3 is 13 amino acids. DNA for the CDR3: TGTGCCAGTAGTAAGGAGGGGAACACTGAAGCTTTCTTT. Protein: CASSKEGNTEAFF.

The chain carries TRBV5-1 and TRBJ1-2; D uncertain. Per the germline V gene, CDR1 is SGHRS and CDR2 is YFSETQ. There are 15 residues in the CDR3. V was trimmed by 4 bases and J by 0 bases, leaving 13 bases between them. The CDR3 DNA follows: TGCGCCAGCAGCCTGGACGGCCGTCCTAACTATGGCTACACCTTC. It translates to CASSLDGRPNYGYTF.

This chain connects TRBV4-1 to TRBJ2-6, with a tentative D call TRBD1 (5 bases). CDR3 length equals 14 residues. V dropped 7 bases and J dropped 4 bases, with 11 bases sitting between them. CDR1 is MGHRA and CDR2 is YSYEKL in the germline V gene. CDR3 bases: TGCGCCAGCAAACAGGCGGCGGGGGCCAACGTCCTGACTTTC. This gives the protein CASKQAAGANVLTF.

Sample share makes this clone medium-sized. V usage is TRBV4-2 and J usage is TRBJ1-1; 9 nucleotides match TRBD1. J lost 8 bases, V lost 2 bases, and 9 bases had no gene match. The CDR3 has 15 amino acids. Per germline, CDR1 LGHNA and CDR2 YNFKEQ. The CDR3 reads CASSQPGQGSVEAFF. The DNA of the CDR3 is TGTGCCAGCAGCCAACCGGGACAGGGATCCGTGGAAGCTTTCTTT.

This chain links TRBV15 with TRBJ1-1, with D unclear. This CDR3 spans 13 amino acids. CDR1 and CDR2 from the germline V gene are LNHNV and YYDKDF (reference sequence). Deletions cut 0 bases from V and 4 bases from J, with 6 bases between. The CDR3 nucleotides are TGTGCCACCAGCAGAGAGGGGATCACTGAAGCTTTCTTT. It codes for CATSREGITEAFF.

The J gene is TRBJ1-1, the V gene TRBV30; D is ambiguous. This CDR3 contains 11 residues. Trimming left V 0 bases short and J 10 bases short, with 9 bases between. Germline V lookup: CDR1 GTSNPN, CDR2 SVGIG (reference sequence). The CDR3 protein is CAWSVRSIAFF. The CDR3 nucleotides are TGTGCCTGGAGTGTCAGGTCCATAGCTTTCTTT. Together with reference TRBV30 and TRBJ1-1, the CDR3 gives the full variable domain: SQTIHQWPATLVQPVGSPLSLECTVEGTSNPNLYWYRQAAGRGLQLLFYSVGIGQISSEVPQNLSASRPQDRQFILSSKKLLLSDSGFYLCAWSVRSIAFFGQGTRLTVV.

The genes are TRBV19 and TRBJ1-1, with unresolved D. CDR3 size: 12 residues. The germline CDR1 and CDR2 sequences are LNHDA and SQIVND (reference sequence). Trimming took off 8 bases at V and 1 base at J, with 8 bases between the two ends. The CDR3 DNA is TGTGCCAGTGCGGGTCAGAACACTGAAGCTTTCTTT. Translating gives CASAGQNTEAFF.

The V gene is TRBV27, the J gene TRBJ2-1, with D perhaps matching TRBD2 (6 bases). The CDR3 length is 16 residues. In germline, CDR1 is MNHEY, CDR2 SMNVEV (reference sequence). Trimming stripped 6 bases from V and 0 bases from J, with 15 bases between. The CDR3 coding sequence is TGTGCCAGCAGCCCCGGGACTTACAGCTCCTACAATGAGCAGTTCTTC. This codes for CASSPGTYSSYNEQFF.

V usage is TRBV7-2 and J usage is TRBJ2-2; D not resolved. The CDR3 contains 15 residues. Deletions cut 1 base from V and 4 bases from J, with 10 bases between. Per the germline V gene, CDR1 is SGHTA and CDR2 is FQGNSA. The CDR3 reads CASSLVSRATGELFF. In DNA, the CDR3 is TGTGCCAGCAGCTTAGTAAGCAGAGCCACCGGGGAGCTGTTTTTT. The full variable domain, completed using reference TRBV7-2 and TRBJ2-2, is GAGVSQSPSNKVTEKGKDVELRCDPISGHTALYWYRQSLGQGLEFLIYFQGNSAPDKSGLPSDRFSAERTGGSVSTLTIQRTQQEDSAVYLCASSLVSRATGELFFGEGSRLTVL.

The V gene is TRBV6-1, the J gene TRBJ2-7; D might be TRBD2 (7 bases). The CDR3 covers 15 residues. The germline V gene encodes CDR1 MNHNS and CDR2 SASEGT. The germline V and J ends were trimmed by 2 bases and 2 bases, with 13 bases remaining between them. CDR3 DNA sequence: TGTGCCAGCAGTGAACAGGCGGGGGCCACCTACGAGCAGTACTTC. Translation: CASSEQAGATYEQYF.

The CDR3 DNA follows: TGTGCCAGCCTCCGGGACGGTGGTGAGCAGTTCTTC. Translated, it gives CASLRDGGEQFF. This rearrangement joins TRBV6-1 to TRBJ2-1; D possibly matches TRBD1 or TRBD2 (5 bases each). The V gene's germline CDR1 is MNHNS and CDR2 SASEGT. The CDR3 length is 12 residues. Trimming stripped 8 bases from V and 9 bases from J, with 14 bases between.

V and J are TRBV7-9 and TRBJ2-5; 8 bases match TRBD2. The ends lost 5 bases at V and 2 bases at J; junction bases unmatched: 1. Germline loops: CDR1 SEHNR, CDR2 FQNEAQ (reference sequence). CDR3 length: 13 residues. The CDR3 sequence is CASSPSGQETQYF. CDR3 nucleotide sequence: TGTGCCAGCAGCCCTAGCGGGCAAGAGACCCAGTACTTC.

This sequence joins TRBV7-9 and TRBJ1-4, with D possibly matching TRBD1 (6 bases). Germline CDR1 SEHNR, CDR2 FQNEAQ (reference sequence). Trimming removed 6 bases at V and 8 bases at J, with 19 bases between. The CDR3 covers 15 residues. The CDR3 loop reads CASSETRGSGEKLFF. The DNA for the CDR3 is TGTGCCAGCAGTGAGACCAGGGGATCGGGGGAAAAACTGTTTTTT. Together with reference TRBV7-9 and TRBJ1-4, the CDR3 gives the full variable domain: DTGVSQNPRHKITKRGQNVTFRCDPISEHNRLYWYRQTLGQGPEFLTYFQNEAQLEKSRLLSDRFSAERPKGSFSTLEIQRTEQGDSAMYLCASSETRGSGEKLFFGSGTQLSVL.

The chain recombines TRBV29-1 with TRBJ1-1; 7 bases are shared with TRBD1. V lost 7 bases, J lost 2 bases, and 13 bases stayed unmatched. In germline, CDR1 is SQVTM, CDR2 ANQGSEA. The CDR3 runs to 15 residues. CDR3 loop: CSADRQGLRNTEAFF. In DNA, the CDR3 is TGCAGCGCCGACCGACAGGGCCTTCGAAACACTGAAGCTTTCTTT.

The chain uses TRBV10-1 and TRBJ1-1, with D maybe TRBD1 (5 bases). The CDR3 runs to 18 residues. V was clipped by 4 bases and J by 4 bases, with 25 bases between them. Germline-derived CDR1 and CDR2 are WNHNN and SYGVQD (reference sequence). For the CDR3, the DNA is TGCGCCAGCAGTGGGGAGGGGTGGGGGAGGGGTTGGAGCACTGAAGCTTTCTTT. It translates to CASSGEGWGRGWSTEAFF.